This T cell receptor (beta chain) was retrieved from a study of cytomegalovirus exposure and HLA in healthy donors. The study, taken as a whole, reports: In an earlier analysis, about 90% or about 30%: the productive usage of most TCR beta V segments. A missense DCLRE1C variant was associated with V- and J-gene trimming of TCR beta chains in a later analysis, and an independent cohort replicated the association.

Healthy bone marrow donors formed the donor group. Unrecorded immune exposures were likely, despite nominal health at sampling. Germline loops: CDR1 SSHAT, CDR2 FNYEAQ (reference sequence). The CDR3 loop spans 15 amino acids. Worth noting for this clone: Its antigen is currently unknown. At one boundary the junction diverges from the germline segment, which might be a read error.

60 Vbeta and 13 Jbeta primers were used in PCR. Produced via immunoSEQ multiplex PCR; TCRdb's table is partial and in-frame only. The table has 77,000 or so clones, 80% to 90% seen once; the top ten hold approximately 17%. Sample: PBMCs. The chain carries TRBV7-7 and TRBJ2-1; 8 bases line up with TRBD2. This clonotype was sampled from a man aged 70 or older in good health and CMV-seropositive. CDR3 sequence: CASSPRAGGYNEQFF. CDR3 nucleotide sequence: TGTGCTAGCAGCCCCCGGGCGGGAGGTTACAATGAGCAGTTCTTC.